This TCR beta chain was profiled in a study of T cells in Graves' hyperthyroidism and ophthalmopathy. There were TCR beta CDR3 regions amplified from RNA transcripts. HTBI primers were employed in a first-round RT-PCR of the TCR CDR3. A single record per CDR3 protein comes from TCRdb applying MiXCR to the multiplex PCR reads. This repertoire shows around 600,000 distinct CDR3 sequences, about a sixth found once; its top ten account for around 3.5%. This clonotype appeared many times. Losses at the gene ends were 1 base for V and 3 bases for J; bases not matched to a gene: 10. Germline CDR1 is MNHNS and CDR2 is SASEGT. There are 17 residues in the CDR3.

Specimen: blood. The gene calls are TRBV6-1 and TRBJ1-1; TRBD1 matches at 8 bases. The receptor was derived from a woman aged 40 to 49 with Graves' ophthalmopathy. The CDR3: CASSEGFQQGGDTEAFF. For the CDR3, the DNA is TGTGCCAGCAGTGAAGGTTTCCAACAGGGGGGGGACACTGAAGCTTTCTTT.